This T cell receptor beta chain was identified during a study of T cell responses to AZD1222 COVID-19 vaccine. The CDR3 contains 12 residues. In germline, CDR1 is SGHTA, CDR2 FQGNSA. V lost 1 base and J lost 3, with 1 base in between. Measured with immunoSEQ multiplex PCR; TCRdb has only the in-frame clones, and not every one. The sample comprises 150,000 or so clones, about 88% of which are singletons, and 3% to 3.5% rests with the top ten. Findings and limits, study-wide: An increase in Spike-specific TCR breadth and depth was observed after two AZD1222 doses. Donors were chiefly white British, with a greater number of females, and clonal diversity was perhaps underestimated. At study baseline, merely six AZD1222 recipients were seropositive.

In the case of this clone: Its antigen is as yet unknown.

The chain has TRBV7-2 and TRBJ2-1; D is uncertain. The TCR originated in an adult in good health. The sequences come from peripheral blood, collected on day 0 of AZD1222 vaccination. This CDR3 reads CASSLGYNEQFF. The CDR3 coding sequence is TGTGCCAGCAGCTTAGGCTACAATGAGCAGTTCTTC.